The clone carrying this T cell receptor beta chain appeared many times. The antigen remains unidentified. The data belong to a study of T cells in Graves' hyperthyroidism and ophthalmopathy. Points from the study as a whole: Ophthalmopathy cases were set apart from stable hyperthyroidism by a 13 V-J model.

RNA transcripts gave rise to amplified TCR beta CDR3 regions. First-round RT-PCR with HTBI primers amplified the TCR CDR3 region. Each CDR3 protein gets one entry after TCRdb re-called the multiplex PCR reads with MiXCR. The table records roughly 510,000 distinct CDR3 sequences, about 20% of them present only once. CDR1 is MNHNS and CDR2 is SASEGT in the germline V gene. Between the trimmed V and J ends, which lost 7 bases and 9 bases, there was a span of 12 bases. The CDR3 is 11 amino acids. This chain joins TRBV6-1 and TRBJ1-2; D may be TRBD1 (5 bases). Source material: blood. This clonotype was obtained from a man younger than 30 with Graves' hyperthyroidism. In nucleotides, the CDR3 is TGTGCCAGCACCCTAGACAGTCGCTACACCTTC. Amino acids: CASTLDSRYTF.